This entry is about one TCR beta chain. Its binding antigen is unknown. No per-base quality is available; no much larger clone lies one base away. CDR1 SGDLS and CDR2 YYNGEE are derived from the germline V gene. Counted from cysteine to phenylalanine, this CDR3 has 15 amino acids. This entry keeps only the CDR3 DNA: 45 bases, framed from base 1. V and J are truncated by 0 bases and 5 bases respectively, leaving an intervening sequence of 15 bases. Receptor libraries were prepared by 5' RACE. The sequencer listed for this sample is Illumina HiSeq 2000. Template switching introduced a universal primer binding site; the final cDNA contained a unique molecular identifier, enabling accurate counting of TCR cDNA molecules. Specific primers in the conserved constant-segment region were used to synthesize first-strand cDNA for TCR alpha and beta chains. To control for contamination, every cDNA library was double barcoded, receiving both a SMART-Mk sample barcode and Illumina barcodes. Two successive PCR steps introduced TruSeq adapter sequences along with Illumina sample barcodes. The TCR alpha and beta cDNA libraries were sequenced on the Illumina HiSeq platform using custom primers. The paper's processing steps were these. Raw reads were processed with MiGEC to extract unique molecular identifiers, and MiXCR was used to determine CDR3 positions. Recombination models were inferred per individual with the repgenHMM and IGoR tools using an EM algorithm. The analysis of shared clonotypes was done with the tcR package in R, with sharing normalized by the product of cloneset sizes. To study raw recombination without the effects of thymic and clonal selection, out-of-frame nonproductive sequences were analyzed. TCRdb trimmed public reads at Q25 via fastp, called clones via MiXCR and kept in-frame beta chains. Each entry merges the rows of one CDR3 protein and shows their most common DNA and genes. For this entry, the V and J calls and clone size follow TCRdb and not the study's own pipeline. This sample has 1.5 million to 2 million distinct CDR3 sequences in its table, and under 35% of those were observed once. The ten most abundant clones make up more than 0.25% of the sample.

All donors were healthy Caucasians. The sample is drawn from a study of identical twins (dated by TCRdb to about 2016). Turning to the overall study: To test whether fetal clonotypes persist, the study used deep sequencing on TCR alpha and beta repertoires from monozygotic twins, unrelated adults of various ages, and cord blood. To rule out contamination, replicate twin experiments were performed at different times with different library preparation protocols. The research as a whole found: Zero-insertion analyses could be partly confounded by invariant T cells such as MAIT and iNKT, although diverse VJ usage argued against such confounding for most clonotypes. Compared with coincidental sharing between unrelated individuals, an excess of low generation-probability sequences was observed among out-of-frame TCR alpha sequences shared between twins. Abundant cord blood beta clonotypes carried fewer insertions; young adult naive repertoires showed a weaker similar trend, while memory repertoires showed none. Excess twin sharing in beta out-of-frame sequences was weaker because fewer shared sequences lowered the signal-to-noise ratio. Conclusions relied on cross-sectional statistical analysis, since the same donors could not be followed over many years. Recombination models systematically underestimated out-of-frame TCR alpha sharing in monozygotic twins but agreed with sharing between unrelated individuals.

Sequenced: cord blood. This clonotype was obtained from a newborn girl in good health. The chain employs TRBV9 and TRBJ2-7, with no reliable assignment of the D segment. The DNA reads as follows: TGTGCCAGCAGCGTAGTAGACTCCTACCATGACGAGCAGTACTTC. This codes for CASSVVDSYHDEQYF.